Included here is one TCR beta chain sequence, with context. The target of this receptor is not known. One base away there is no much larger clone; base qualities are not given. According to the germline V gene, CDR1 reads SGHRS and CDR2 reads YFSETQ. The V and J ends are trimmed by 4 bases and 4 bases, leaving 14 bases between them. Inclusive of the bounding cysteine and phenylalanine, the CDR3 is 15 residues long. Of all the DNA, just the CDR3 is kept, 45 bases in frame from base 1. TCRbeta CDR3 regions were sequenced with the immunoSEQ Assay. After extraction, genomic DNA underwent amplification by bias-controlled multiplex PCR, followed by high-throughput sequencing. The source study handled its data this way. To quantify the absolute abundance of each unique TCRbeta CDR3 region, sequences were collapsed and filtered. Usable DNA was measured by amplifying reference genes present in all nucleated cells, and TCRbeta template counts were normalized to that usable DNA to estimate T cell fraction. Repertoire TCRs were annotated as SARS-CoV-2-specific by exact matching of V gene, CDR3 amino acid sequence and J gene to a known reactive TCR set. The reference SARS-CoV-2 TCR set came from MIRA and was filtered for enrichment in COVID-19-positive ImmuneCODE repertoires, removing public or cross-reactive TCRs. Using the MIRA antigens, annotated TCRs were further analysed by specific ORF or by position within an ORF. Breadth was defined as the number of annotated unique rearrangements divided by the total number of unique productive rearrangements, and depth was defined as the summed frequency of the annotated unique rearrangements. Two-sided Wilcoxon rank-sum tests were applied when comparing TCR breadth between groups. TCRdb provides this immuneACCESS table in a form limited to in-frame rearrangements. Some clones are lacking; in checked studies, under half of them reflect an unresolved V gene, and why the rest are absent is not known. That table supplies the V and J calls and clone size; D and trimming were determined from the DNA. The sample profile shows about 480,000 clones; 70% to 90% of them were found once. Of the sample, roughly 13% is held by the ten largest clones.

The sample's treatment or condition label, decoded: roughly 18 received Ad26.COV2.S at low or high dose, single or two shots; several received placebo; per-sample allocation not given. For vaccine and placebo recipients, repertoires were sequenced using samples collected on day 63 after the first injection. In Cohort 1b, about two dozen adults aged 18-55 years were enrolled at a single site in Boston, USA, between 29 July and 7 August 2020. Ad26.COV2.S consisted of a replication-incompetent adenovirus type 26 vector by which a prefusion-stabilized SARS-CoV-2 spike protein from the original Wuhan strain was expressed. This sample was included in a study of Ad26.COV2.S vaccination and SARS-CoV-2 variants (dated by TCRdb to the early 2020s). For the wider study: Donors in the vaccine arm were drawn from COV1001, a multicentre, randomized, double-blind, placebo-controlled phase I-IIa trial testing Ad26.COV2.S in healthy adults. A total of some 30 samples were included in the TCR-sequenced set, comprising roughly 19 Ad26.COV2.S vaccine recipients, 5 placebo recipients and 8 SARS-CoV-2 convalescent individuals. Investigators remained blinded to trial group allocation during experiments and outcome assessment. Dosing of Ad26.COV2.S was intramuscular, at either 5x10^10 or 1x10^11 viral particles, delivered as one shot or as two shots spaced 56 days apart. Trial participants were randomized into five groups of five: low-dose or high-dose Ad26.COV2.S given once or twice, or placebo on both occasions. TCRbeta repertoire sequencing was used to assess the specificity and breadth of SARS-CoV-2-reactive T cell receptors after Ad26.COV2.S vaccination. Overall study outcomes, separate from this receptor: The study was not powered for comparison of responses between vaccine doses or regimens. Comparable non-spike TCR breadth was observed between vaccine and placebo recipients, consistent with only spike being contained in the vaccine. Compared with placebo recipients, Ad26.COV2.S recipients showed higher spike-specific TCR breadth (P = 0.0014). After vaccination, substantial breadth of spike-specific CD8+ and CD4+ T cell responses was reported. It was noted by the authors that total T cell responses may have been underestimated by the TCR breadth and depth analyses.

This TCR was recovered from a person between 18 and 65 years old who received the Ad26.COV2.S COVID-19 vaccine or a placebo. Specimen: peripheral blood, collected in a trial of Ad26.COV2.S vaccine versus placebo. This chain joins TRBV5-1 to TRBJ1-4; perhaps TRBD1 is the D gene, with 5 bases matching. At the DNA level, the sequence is TGCGCCAGCAGCATGCCCCGGGACGGTAATGAAAAACTGTTTTTT. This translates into CASSMPRDGNEKLFF.